Listed here is a single T cell receptor beta chain. Its cognate antigen has yet to be identified. There are no base qualities to consult, and no much larger clone falls within one base. The V and J ends are trimmed by 6 bases and 1 base, leaving 8 bases between them. The CDR3, cysteine through phenylalanine, is 13 amino acids long. CDR3 DNA is the only sequence kept; it has 39 bases, read in frame from the first base. According to the germline V gene, CDR1 reads MNHEY and CDR2 reads SVGAGI. The library was generated by the immunoSEQ multiplex PCR assay. TCRdb stores this immuneACCESS table with in-frame sequences only. Part of the clones is absent; in the studies checked, under half of the shortfall reflects unresolved V genes, and no reason is known for the rest. The sample yields fewer than 200,000 clones; 85% to 90% were counted once. Approximately 12% of the sample is held by the ten biggest clonotypes.

This sample was taken from a study of control samples from healthy donors and cancer patients (TCRdb year 2020). The sample comprised blood. The sequence derives from a man aged 25-40 years in good health. This chain is built from TRBV6-5 and TRBJ2-3, with the D gene not confidently named. The CDR3: CASSLDGTDTQYF. The DNA is TGTGCCAGCAGCCTAGACGGCACAGATACGCAGTATTTT.